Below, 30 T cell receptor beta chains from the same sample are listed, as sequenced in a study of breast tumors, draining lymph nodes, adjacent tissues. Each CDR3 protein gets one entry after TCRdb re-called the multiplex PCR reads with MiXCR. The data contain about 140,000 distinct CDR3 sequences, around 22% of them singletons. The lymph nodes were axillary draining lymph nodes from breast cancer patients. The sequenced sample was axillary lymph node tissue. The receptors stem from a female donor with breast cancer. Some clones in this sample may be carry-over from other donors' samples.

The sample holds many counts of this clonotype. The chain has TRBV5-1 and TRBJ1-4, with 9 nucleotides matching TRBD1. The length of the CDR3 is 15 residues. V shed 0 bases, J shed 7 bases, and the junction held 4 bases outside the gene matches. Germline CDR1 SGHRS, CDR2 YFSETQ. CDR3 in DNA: TGCGCCAGCAGCTTGGGGGACAGGGAAGGTGAAAAACTGTTTTTT. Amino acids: CASSLGDREGEKLFF.

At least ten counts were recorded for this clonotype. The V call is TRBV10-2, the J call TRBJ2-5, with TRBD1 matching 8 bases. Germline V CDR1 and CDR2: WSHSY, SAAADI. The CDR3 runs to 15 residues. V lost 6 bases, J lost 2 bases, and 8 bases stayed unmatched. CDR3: CASSFKNRGQETQYF. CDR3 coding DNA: TGCGCCAGCAGCTTCAAAAACAGGGGGCAAGAGACCCAGTACTTC.

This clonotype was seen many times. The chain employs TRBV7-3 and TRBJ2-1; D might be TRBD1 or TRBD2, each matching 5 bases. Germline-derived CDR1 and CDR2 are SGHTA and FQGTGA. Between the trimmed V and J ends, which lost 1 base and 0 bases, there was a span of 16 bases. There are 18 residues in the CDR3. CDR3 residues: CASSLKGRLTSSYNEQFF. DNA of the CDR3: TGTGCCAGCAGCTTAAAGGGACGCCTGACCAGCTCCTACAATGAGCAGTTCTTC.

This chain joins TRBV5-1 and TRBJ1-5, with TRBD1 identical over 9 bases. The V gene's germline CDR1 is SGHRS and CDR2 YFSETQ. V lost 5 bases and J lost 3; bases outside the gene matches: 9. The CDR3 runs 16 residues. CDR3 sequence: CASRPGQGGFNQPQHF. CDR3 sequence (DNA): TGCGCCAGCAGACCGGGACAGGGAGGTTTCAATCAGCCCCAGCATTTT.

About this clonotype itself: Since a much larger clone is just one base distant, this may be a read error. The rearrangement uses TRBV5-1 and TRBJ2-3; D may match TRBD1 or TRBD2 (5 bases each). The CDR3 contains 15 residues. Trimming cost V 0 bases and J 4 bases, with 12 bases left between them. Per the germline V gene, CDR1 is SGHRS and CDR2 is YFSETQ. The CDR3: CASSLAVVGADTQYF. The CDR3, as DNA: TGCGCCAGCAGCTTGGCCGTGGTGGGGGCAGATACGCAGTATTTT.

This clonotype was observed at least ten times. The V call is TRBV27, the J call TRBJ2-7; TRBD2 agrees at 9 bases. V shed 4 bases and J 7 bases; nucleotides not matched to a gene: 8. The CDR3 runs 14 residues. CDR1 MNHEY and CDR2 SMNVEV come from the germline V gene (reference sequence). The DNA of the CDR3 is TGTGCCAGCAGTTCCTACGTTAGCGGGAGTGAGCAGTACTTC. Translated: CASSSYVSGSEQYF.

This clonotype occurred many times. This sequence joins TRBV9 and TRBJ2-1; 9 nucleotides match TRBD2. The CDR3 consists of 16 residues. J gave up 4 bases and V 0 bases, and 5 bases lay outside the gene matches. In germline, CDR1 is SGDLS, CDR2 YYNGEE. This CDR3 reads CASSVGSSGGYNEQFF. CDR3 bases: TGTGCCAGCAGCGTAGGTAGTAGCGGGGGATACAATGAGCAGTTCTTC.

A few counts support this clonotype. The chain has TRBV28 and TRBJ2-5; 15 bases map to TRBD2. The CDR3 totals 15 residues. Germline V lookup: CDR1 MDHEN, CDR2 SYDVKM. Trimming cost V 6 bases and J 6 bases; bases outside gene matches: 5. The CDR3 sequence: CASSYGLAGGKTQYF. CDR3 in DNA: TGTGCCAGCAGCTACGGACTAGCGGGAGGGAAGACCCAGTACTTC.

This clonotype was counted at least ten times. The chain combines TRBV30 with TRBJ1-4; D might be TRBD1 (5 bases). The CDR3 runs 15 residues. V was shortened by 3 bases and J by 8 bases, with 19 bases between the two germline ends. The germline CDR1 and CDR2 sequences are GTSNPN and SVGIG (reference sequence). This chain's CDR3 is CAWRPTGKEWEKLFF. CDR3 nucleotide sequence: TGTGCCTGGAGGCCAACAGGCAAGGAGTGGGAAAAACTGTTTTTT. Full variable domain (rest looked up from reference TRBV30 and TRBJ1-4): SQTIHQWPATLVQPVGSPLSLECTVEGTSNPNLYWYRQAAGRGLQLLFYSVGIGQISSEVPQNLSASRPQDRQFILSSKKLLLSDSGFYLCAWRPTGKEWEKLFFGSGTQLSVL.

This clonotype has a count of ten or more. In DNA form, the CDR3 reads TGCAGTGCTAAGGAGAGGGGAGGAGAGACCCAGTACTTC. Its translation is CSAKERGGETQYF. The V and J genes are TRBV20-1 and TRBJ2-5, with D possibly being TRBD2 (6 bases). The V end lost 4 bases, the J end lost 4 bases, and 13 bases lay between the germline ends. The germline V gene encodes CDR1 DFQATT and CDR2 SNEGSKA (reference sequence). CDR3 length: 13 amino acids.

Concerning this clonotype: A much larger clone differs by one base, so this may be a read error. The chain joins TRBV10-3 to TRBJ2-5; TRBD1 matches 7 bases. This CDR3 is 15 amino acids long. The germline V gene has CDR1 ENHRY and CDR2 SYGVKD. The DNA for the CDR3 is TGTACCATCAGTGGGACAGCTCAACGCCAAGAGACCCAGTACTTC. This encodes CTISGTAQRQETQYF.

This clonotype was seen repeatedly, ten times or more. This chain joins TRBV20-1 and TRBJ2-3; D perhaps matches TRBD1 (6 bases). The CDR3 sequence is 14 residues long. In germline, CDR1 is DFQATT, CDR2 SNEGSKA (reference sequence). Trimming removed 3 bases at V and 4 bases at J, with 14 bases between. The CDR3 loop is CSASVGGVADTQYF. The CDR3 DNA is TGCAGTGCTAGTGTTGGGGGCGTGGCAGATACGCAGTATTTT.

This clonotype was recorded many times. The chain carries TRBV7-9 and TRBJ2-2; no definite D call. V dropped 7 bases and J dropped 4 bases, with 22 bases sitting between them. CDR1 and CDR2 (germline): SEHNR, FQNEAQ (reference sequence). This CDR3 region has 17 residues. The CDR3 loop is CASTHGGVGPVTGELFF. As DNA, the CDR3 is TGTGCCAGCACCCACGGTGGCGTGGGCCCGGTCACCGGGGAGCTGTTTTTT.

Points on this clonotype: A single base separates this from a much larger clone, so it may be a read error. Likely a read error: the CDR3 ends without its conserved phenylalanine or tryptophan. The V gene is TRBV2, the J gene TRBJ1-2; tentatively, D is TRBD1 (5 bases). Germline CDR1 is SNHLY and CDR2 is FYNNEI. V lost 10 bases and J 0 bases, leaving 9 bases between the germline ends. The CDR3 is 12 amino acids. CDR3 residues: CAIDRANYGYTL. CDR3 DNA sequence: TGTGCCATCGACAGAGCTAACTATGGCTACACCCTC.

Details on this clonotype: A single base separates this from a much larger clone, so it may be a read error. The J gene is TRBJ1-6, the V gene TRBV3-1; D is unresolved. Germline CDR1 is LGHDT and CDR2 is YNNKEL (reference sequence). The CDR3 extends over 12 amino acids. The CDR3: CASNDGNPPLHF. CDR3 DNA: TGTGCCAGCAACGACGGTAATCCACCCCTCCACTTT.

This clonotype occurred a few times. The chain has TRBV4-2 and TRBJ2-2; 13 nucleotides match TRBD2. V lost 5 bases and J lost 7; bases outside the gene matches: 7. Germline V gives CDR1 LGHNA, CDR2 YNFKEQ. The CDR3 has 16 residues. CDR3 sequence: CASSKLAGGPGGELFF. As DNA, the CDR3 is TGTGCCAGCAGCAAACTAGCGGGAGGGCCGGGCGGGGAGCTGTTTTTT.

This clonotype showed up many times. This chain's CDR3 is CAWSPQGPEQYF. The DNA for the CDR3 is TGTGCCTGGAGTCCTCAGGGGCCCGAGCAGTACTTC. The chain combines TRBV30 with TRBJ2-7, with D maybe TRBD1 (6 bases). Germline V CDR1 and CDR2: GTSNPN, SVGIG (reference sequence). With 2 bases removed from V and 6 bases from J, the gap between germline ends came to 11 bases. The CDR3 covers 12 residues.

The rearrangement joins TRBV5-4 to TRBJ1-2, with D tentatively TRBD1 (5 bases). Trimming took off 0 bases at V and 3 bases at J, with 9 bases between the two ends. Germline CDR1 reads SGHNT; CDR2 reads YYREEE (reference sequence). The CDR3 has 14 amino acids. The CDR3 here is CASSLAGHHYGYTF. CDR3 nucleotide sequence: TGTGCCAGCAGCTTGGCCGGACACCACTATGGCTACACCTTC.

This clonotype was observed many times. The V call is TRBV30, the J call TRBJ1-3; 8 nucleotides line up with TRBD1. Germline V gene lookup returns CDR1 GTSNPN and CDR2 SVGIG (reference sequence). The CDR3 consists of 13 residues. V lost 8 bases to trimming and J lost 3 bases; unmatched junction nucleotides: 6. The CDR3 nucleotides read TGTGCCAGCCTTGGGACAGGTGGAAACACCATATATTTT. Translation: CASLGTGGNTIYF.

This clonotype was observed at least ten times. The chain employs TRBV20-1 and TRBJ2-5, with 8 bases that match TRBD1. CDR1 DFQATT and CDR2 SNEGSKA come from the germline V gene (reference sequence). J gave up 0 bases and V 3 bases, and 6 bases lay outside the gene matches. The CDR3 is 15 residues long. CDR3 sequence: CSASPGRGHQETQYF. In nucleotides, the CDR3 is TGCAGTGCTAGTCCCGGCAGGGGGCACCAAGAGACCCAGTACTTC.

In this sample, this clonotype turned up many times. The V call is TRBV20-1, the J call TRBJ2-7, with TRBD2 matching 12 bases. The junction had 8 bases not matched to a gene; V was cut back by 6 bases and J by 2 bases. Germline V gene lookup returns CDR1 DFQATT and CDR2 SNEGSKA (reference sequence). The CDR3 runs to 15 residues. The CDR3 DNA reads TGCAGTGCCCAGACCCTAGCGGGAGGGCCCTACGAGCAGTACTTC. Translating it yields CSAQTLAGGPYEQYF.

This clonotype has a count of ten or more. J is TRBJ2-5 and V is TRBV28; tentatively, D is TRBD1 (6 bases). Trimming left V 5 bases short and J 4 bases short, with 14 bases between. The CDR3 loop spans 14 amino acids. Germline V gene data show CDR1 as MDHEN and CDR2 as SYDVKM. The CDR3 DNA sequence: TGTGCCAGCAGTCCGCACAGGGCTGGAGAGACCCAGTACTTC. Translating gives CASSPHRAGETQYF.

In DNA form, the CDR3 reads TGTGCCAGCAGTGCCACCGGGACAGGGGTCGAGACCCAGTACTTC. Translation: CASSATGTGVETQYF. This chain joins TRBV6-1 and TRBJ2-5, with 10 bases aligning to TRBD1. Germline lookup yields CDR1 MNHNS and CDR2 SASEGT. V lost 4 bases, J lost 5 bases, and 7 bases stayed unmatched. The CDR3 extends over 15 amino acids.

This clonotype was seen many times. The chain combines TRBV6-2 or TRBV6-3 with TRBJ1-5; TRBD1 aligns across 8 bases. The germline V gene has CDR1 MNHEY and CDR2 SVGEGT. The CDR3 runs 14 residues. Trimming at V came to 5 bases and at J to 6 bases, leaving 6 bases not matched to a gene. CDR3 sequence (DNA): TGTGCCAGCAGTAGGACAGGGAGAGGTCAGCCCCAGCATTTT. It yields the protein CASSRTGRGQPQHF.

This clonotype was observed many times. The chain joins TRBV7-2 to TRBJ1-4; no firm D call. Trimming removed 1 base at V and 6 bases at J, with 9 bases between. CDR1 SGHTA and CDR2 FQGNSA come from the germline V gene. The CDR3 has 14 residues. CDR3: CASSLGNRHEKLFF. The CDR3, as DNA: TGTGCCAGCAGCTTAGGGAACCGTCATGAAAAACTGTTTTTT.

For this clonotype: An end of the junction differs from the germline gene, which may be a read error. The chain's CDR3 is CAGSLAVSSYNEQFF. In DNA form, the CDR3 reads TGCGCCGGCAGCTTGGCCGTCAGCTCCTACAATGAGCAGTTCTTC. V is TRBV5-1 and J is TRBJ2-1; unclear D gene. The CDR3 is 15 amino acids. The germline V gene encodes CDR1 SGHRS and CDR2 YFSETQ.

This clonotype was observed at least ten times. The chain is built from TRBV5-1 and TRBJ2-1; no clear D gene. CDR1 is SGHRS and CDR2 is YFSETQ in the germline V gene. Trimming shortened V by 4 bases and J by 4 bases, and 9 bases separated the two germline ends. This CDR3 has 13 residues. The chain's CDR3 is CASSAIQYNEQFF. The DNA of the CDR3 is TGCGCCAGCAGCGCGATTCAATACAATGAGCAGTTCTTC.

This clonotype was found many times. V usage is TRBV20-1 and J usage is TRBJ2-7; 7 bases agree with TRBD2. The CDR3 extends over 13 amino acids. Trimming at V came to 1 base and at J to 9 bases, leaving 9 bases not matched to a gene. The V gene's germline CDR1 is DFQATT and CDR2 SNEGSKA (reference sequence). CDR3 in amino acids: CSARVGTNRMQYF. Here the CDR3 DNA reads TGCAGTGCTAGAGTCGGGACTAATAGGATGCAGTACTTC.

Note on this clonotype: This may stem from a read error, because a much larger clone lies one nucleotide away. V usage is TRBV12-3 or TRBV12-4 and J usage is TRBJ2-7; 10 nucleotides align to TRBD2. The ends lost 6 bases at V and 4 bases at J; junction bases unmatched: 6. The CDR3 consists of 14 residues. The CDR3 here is CASRLSGGGYEQYF. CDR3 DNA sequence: TGTGCCAGCAGACTAAGCGGGGGGGGATACGAGCAGTACTTC.

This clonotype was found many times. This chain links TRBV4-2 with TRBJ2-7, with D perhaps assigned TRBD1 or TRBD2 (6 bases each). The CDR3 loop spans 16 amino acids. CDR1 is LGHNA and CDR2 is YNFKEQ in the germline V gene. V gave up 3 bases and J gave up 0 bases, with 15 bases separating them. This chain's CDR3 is CASSQRGTASSYEQYF. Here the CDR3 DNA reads TGTGCCAGCAGCCAGAGGGGGACTGCCAGCTCCTACGAGCAGTACTTC.